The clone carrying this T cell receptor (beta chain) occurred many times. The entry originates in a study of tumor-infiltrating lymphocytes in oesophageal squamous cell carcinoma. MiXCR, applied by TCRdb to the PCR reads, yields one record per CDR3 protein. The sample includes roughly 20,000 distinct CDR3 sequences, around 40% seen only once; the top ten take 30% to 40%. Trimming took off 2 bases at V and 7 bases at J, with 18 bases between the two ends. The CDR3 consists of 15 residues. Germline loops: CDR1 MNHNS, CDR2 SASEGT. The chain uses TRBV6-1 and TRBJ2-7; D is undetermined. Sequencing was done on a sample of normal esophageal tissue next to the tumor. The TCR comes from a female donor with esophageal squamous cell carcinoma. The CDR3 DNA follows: TGTGCCAGCAGTGAATTAGCCAGCCAAACACGGGAGCAGTACTTC. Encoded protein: CASSELASQTREQYF.